The text below deals with one T cell receptor beta chain. The antigen is not known. These data originate in a study of CD8 T cells in Susac syndrome. CD8+ and CD4+ T cells circulating in blood were sequenced for TCR beta. Study-wide findings and caveats: As the study acknowledged, the number of individuals in its TCR sequencing and HLA analysis was relatively small.

With random hexamers, roughly 0.45 to 1 ug RNA was reverse transcribed. TCRdb fed the immunoSEQ multiplex PCR reads into MiXCR, producing one record per CDR3 protein. The table lists 300,000 or so distinct CDR3 sequences, roughly nine tenths of them singletons. The receptor's source is a human donor with multiple sclerosis. The sequenced sample consisted of CD4+ T cells from PBMCs.

CDR3 coding DNA: TGTGCCAGCTCACCACAGGGCCCTAACTATGGCTACACCTTC. It yields the protein CASSPQGPNYGYTF. The genes are TRBV18 and TRBJ1-2; no firm D call. Germline loops: CDR1 KGHSH, CDR2 LQKENI. Between the trimmed V and J ends, which lost 1 base and 0 bases, there was a span of 6 bases. CDR3 length: 14 amino acids.